The 13 T cell receptor beta chains given below trace back to one sample, sequenced in a study of blood T cell repertoires in COVID-19. Sequenced by immunoSEQ multiplex PCR; TCRdb stores in-frame clones only, minus some. Of 120,000 to 150,000 clones in the sample, more than 75% were seen once. Sequencing input: peripheral blood. The receptors derive from a man aged 55 to 70 with acute or convalescent COVID-19.

V and J are TRBV5-5 and TRBJ2-6; TRBD1 is a possible D gene (6 bases). CDR1 and CDR2 (germline): SGHKS, YYEKEE (reference sequence). The CDR3 loop spans 18 amino acids. V shed 1 base and J shed 1 base, with 15 bases lying between them. The CDR3 is CASSLSVRGGSGANVLTF. CDR3 in DNA: TGTGCCAGCAGCTTGTCGGTCAGGGGCGGATCTGGGGCCAACGTCCTGACTTTC.

The sample holds a few counts of this clone. The V and J genes are TRBV28 and TRBJ1-5; 8 positions agree with TRBD1. The CDR3 is made up of 14 amino acids. V shed 6 bases and J 4 bases; nucleotides not matched to a gene: 5. CDR1 and CDR2 (germline): MDHEN, SYDVKM. In nucleotides, the CDR3 is TGTGCCAGCAGCCCGGGACAGGAAAATCAGCCCCAGCATTTT. Its protein product is CASSPGQENQPQHF. Based on the CDR3 plus reference TRBV28 and TRBJ1-5, the full variable domain is DVKVTQSSRYLVKRTGEKVFLECVQDMDHENMFWYRQDPGLGLRLIYFSYDVKMKEKGDIPEGYSVSREKKERFSLILESASTNQTSMYLCASSPGQENQPQHFGDGTRLSIL.

The chain joins TRBV4-2 to TRBJ2-6; 7 nucleotides agree with TRBD2. This CDR3 has 19 amino acids. CDR1 LGHNA and CDR2 YNFKEQ come from the germline V gene. Trimming took 1 base from V and 2 from J; bases not matched to a gene: 11. Here the CDR3 reads CASSQAVGGGTAGANVLTF. The CDR3 region has the DNA TGTGCCAGCAGCCAAGCCGTCGGGGGAGGGACGGCTGGGGCCAACGTCCTGACTTTC.

The genes are TRBV19 and TRBJ2-5, with 10 bases lining up with TRBD2. Looked up from germline, CDR1 is LNHDA and CDR2 is SQIVND (reference sequence). V dropped 7 bases and J dropped 5; count of bases not matched to a gene: 4. The CDR3 contains 13 residues. The CDR3 loop is CASKREGWETQYF. Here the CDR3 DNA reads TGTGCCAGTAAGCGGGAGGGTTGGGAGACCCAGTACTTC.

The gene calls are TRBV10-3 and TRBJ1-2; no reliable D call. CDR1 and CDR2 (germline): ENHRY, SYGVKD. The CDR3 is 17 residues long. Trimming shortened V by 2 bases and J by 1 base, and 17 bases separated the two germline ends. CDR3 amino acids: CAISEELSVPLNYGYTF. The CDR3 DNA follows: TGTGCCATCAGTGAGGAACTGAGCGTTCCCCTTAACTATGGCTACACCTTC.

The V gene is TRBV28, the J gene TRBJ2-1, with D possibly TRBD2 on 6 matching bases. The CDR3 is made up of 17 amino acids. Per germline, CDR1 MDHEN and CDR2 SYDVKM. With 2 bases removed from V and 7 bases from J, the gap between germline ends came to 21 bases. CDR3 in amino acids: CASSLQGNILGRNEQFF. The CDR3 DNA sequence: TGTGCCAGCAGTTTACAAGGAAACATACTCGGGAGAAATGAGCAGTTCTTC. Full variable domain (outside the CDR3, taken from reference TRBV28 and TRBJ2-1): DVKVTQSSRYLVKRTGEKVFLECVQDMDHENMFWYRQDPGLGLRLIYFSYDVKMKEKGDIPEGYSVSREKKERFSLILESASTNQTSMYLCASSLQGNILGRNEQFFGPGTRLTVL.

The CDR3 loop reads CASSSRTGGLDGYTF. CDR3 DNA: TGTGCCAGCAGCTCTCGGACAGGGGGCCTAGATGGCTACACCTTC. J is TRBJ1-2 and V is TRBV7-9, with 11 bases aligning to TRBD1. Germline V gives CDR1 SEHNR, CDR2 FQNEAQ (reference sequence). V shed 4 bases and J 6 bases; nucleotides not matched to a gene: 7. CDR3 length: 15 residues. The full variable domain, completed using reference TRBV7-9 and TRBJ1-2, is DTGVSQNPRHKITKRGQNVTFRCDPISEHNRLYWYRQTLGQGPEFLTYFQNEAQLEKSRLLSDRFSAERPKGSFSTLEIQRTEQGDSAMYLCASSSRTGGLDGYTFGSGTRLTVV.

The CDR3 sequence: CASSWEWGTQYF. Written as DNA, the CDR3 is TGTGCCAGCAGTTGGGAGTGGGGGACCCAGTACTTC. This chain connects TRBV6-2 or TRBV6-3 to TRBJ2-5, with D possibly matching TRBD2 (5 bases). V was trimmed by 4 bases and J by 7 bases, leaving 10 bases between them. The CDR3 contains 12 residues. CDR1 is MNHEY and CDR2 is SVGEGT in the germline V gene.

The CDR3 protein is CASSLSLNTGELFF. Here the CDR3 DNA reads TGTGCCAGCAGTTTGTCACTGAACACCGGGGAGCTGTTTTTT. The chain has TRBV6-5 and TRBJ2-2; the D is unclear. This CDR3 has 14 residues. V was clipped by 4 bases and J by 1 base, with 7 bases between them. Germline loops: CDR1 MNHEY, CDR2 SVGAGI.

The chain links TRBV5-1 to TRBJ2-1; 14 bases align to TRBD2. V dropped 4 bases and J dropped 8; count of bases not matched to a gene: 5. This CDR3 has 15 amino acids. Per germline, CDR1 SGHRS and CDR2 YFSETQ. CDR3 DNA sequence: TGCGCCAGCAGCACGACTAGCGGGAGGGCCCATGAGCAGTTCTTC. Translating gives CASSTTSGRAHEQFF.

This clone was seen more than once but under ten times. V is TRBV2 and J is TRBJ2-1, with D tentatively TRBD1 (6 bases). CDR1 and CDR2 (germline): SNHLY, FYNNEI. Trimming left V 8 bases short and J 4 bases short, with 12 bases between. The CDR3 spans 13 residues. CDR3 bases: TGTGCCAGCGTTCGGGGACAATACAATGAGCAGTTCTTC. Translating gives CASVRGQYNEQFF.

A few counts support this clone. Here the CDR3 DNA reads TGCGCCAGCAGCCCCATGGGGACTAGCGTCAATGAGCAGTTCTTC. It translates to CASSPMGTSVNEQFF. This sequence joins TRBV5-1 and TRBJ2-1, with TRBD2 matching 10 bases. Germline V lookup: CDR1 SGHRS, CDR2 YFSETQ. The ends lost 4 bases at V and 6 bases at J; junction bases unmatched: 7. The CDR3 totals 15 residues.

The chain combines TRBV19 with TRBJ1-1; TRBD1 aligns across 8 bases. The germline V gene has CDR1 LNHDA and CDR2 SQIVND (reference sequence). V gave up 8 bases and J gave up 7 bases; unmatched junction bases: 15. The length of the CDR3 is 15 residues. Here the CDR3 DNA reads TGTGCCAGTTCCTTGGGGACAGGCGGCTTCGTTGAAGCTTTCTTT. Its protein is CASSLGTGGFVEAFF.